The source of this T cell receptor beta chain is a study of T-cell reconstitution after alpha-beta-depleted transplantation in children. Note on this clonotype: As yet, its antigen is unknown.

General study results and limits: As was reported, about two months after transplant, alpha-beta T cells came from several hundred expanded graft clones. In some patients, recipient T cells and intrathymic progenitors surviving conditioning explained high day-60 diversity. From newly produced T cells came most of the T-cell counts and diversity one year after transplant.

It was with unique molecular identifiers that the TCRbeta library was prepared. TCRdb reprocessed the PCR reads with MiXCR, giving one entry per CDR3 protein. Here the sample spans about 980,000 distinct CDR3 sequences, about 29% being singletons. Trimming shortened V by 6 bases and J by 8 bases, and 17 bases separated the two germline ends. The germline CDR1 and CDR2 sequences are MDHEN and SYDVKM. The CDR3 sequence is 14 residues long. The chain uses TRBV28 and TRBJ2-1, with D possibly TRBD2 on 6 matching bases. The sequence derives from a boy younger than two who had a stem cell transplant for SCID, so the T cells may come from the graft donor. The input for sequencing was PBMCs, mostly from graft donor cells, taken 360 days after TCRalphabeta/CD19-depleted stem cell transplant. CDR3: CASSLARPLDEQFF. CDR3 DNA sequence: TGTGCCAGCAGCCTAGCGAGACCTTTGGATGAGCAGTTCTTC.